This T cell receptor beta chain originates from a study of blood T cell repertoires in COVID-19 (dated by TCRdb to about 2020). Turning to the overall study: The collaborator samples originated in the United States, Italy and Spain and spanned the acute and convalescent phases of COVID-19. The samples were drawn from the first 160 participants of the ongoing ImmuneRACE study and from over a thousand subjects provided by 6 global collaborators. Where available, HLA class I and class II types were taken from metadata supplied by the sample provider and were not determined by assay-based typing. A de-identified subject ID, COVID-19 status, age in years and sex were almost always included in the sample metadata. The dataset comprised deeply sampled blood TCRbeta repertoires from subjects exposed to, actively infected with, or recovered from COVID-19. The material from the prospective study consisted of cDNA or gDNA derived from T cells, B-cell-depleted T cells, or PBMCs. The repertoires were released in a freely available public database intended as a resource for research on the immune response to SARS-CoV-2. Points the paper makes about the study in general: Clinical and demographic metadata were provided uncurated, with the amount varying by source and participant.

Collaborating institutions collected whole blood in K2EDTA tubes following their own protocols. For TCRbeta analysis, collaborators shipped samples in one of three forms: frozen whole blood, isolated PBMCs, or DNA extracted from either of those sample types. The CDR3 spans 15 residues, from the cysteine through the phenylalanine. Kept here is only the CDR3 DNA, which spans 45 bases and is read in frame from base 1. The immunoSEQ Assay, a bias-controlled multiplex PCR, was used to amplify TCRbeta CDR3 regions from genomic DNA. On the study's bioinformatics: The number of nucleated cells in each sample was estimated from the amplification of reference gene primers within the assay. To quantify the absolute abundance of each unique TCRbeta CDR3 rearrangement, sequence reads were collapsed and filtered. Productive Simpson clonality was computed per sample as the square root of Simpson's diversity index over productive rearrangements. In TCRdb, the immuneACCESS table is reduced to in-frame sequences with V and J assigned. These tables do not hold every clone; where another copy was compared, an unresolved V gene accounts for under half, and the others remain unexplained. V, J and clone size were drawn from that table, and D and trimming were deduced from the DNA. The sample table holds over 200,000 clones, of which around 80% were seen once. Of the sample, approximately 12% falls within the top ten clones.

On this clone itself: It lacks a known antigen. No qualities accompany the bases; no much larger clone lies one base away.

The clonotype comes from a woman in her thirties or forties with acute or convalescent COVID-19. Sequencing was done on a sample of peripheral blood. Recombination joined TRBV21-1 with TRBJ1-4; the tabulated D call, TRBD1, remains unverified against the DNA. TRBV21-1 is a documented pseudogene. The DNA sequence is TGTGCCAGCAGCAAAAAGACAGGTAGGAATGAAAAACTGTTTTTT. Translated, it reads CASSKKTGRNEKLFF.